The rows below give T cell receptor beta chains drawn from one sample of a study of OX40 agonist ivuxolimab in advanced cancers. Some clones are missing from TCRdb's copy, which holds only in-frame ones; the method was immunoSEQ multiplex PCR. The sample lists about 83,000 clones; under 95% were seen once. This specimen was CD4+ or CD8+ T cells sorted from blood, taken in a trial of the OX40 agonist ivuxolimab. These receptors came from an adult with an advanced solid tumor such as melanoma, head and neck, liver or kidney cancer. The conserved cysteine and the conserved F or W are not part of the CDR3 here. The order of the fields is V gene, J gene, CDR3 protein.

v_gene: TRBV10-3
j_gene: TRBJ2-1
CDR3aa: AISTAGGSSYNEQF

v_gene: TRBV19
j_gene: TRBJ2-5
CDR3aa: ASSEPSNGQGGTQY

v_gene: TRBV6-6
j_gene: TRBJ2-5
CDR3aa: ASSYPVGRAETQY

v_gene: TRBV2
j_gene: TRBJ1-1
CDR3aa: ASPRQQNTEAF

v_gene: TRBV4-3
j_gene: TRBJ1-5
CDR3aa: ASSWDLAQPQH

v_gene: TRBV7-2
j_gene: TRBJ1-4
CDR3aa: ASSPLTNEKLF

v_gene: TRBV18
j_gene: TRBJ1-6
CDR3aa: ASSPHRGRNSPLH

v_gene: TRBV6-6
j_gene: TRBJ2-5
CDR3aa: ASSYSLAEETQY

v_gene: TRBV5-1
j_gene: TRBJ2-3
CDR3aa: ASYVGTTNTDTQY

v_gene: TRBV29-1
j_gene: TRBJ1-4
CDR3aa: SVVPGQGSGANEKLF

v_gene: TRBV18
j_gene: TRBJ1-1
CDR3aa: ASSQQMNTEAF

v_gene: TRBV6-1
j_gene: TRBJ2-2
CDR3aa: ASTYGYGELF

v_gene: TRBV6-5
j_gene: TRBJ1-6
CDR3aa: ASSRDGYNSPLH

v_gene: TRBV28
j_gene: TRBJ2-1
CDR3aa: AVASGTYNEQF

v_gene: TRBV6-6
j_gene: TRBJ2-3
CDR3aa: ASIARPGGTDTQY

v_gene: TRBV29-1
j_gene: TRBJ2-1
CDR3aa: SVGGPRTERDEQF

v_gene: TRBV19
j_gene: TRBJ2-7
CDR3aa: ASSIPRTCYEQY

v_gene: TRBV6-9
j_gene: TRBJ2-7
CDR3aa: ASSSRSTGGTYEQY

v_gene: TRBV18
j_gene: TRBJ2-1
CDR3aa: ASSPGQGAYNEQF

v_gene: TRBV18
j_gene: TRBJ2-5
CDR3aa: ASSPQSGSRETQY

v_gene: TRBV5-4
j_gene: TRBJ1-2
CDR3aa: ASSSDKAGYGYT

v_gene: TRBV25-1
j_gene: TRBJ1-4
CDR3aa: ASSRAGTGVEKLF

v_gene: TRBV5-1
j_gene: TRBJ2-5
CDR3aa: ASSFEGIGGETQY

v_gene: TRBV28
j_gene: TRBJ2-3
CDR3aa: ASSPGLAGDTQY

v_gene: TRBV6-4
j_gene: TRBJ1-2
CDR3aa: ASSEKAGMGGYT

v_gene: TRBV5-4
j_gene: TRBJ2-1
CDR3aa: ASSGGGVLLNNEQF

v_gene: TRBV29-1
j_gene: TRBJ1-5
CDR3aa: SVGGSNQPQH

v_gene: TRBV6-5
j_gene: TRBJ2-2
CDR3aa: ASRQNTGELF

v_gene: TRBV5-4
j_gene: TRBJ2-3
CDR3aa: ASSGTSGGPDTQY

v_gene: TRBV20-1
j_gene: TRBJ2-3
CDR3aa: SASRGDTQY

v_gene: TRBV7-2
j_gene: TRBJ1-3
CDR3aa: ASSLILGTGNTIY

v_gene: TRBV4-3
j_gene: TRBJ1-2
CDR3aa: ASSQGLRQGDYGYT

v_gene: TRBV29-1
j_gene: TRBJ2-3
CDR3aa: SVGGVTPSTDTQY